Listed here are 7 T cell receptor beta chains from one sample, sequenced in a study of T-cell reconstitution after alpha-beta-depleted transplantation in children. As it was prepared, the TCRbeta library received unique molecular identifiers. MiXCR was run by TCRdb on the PCR reads, yielding one entry per CDR3 protein. The data hold about 200,000 distinct CDR3 sequences, with approximately 6% observed a single time. The starting material was PBMCs, obtained before TCRalphabeta/CD19-depleted stem cell transplant. The receptor set was obtained from a girl under three years old with combined immunodeficiency, due to receive a stem cell transplant.

There are many counts of this clonotype. The CDR3: CASSSGPTEAFF. For the CDR3, the DNA is TGCGCCAGCAGTTCCGGGCCTACTGAAGCTTTCTTT. This rearrangement joins TRBV5-1 to TRBJ1-1; D not certain. The germline V gene encodes CDR1 SGHRS and CDR2 YFSETQ. The germline V and J ends were trimmed by 5 bases and 5 bases, with 10 bases remaining between them. The CDR3 covers 12 residues.

This clonotype was seen at least ten times. The rearrangement links TRBV5-1 to TRBJ2-7; D is undetermined. The CDR3 contains 12 residues. V was cut by 6 bases and J by 7 bases, with 14 bases left in between. Germline values: CDR1 SGHRS, CDR2 YFSETQ. CDR3 DNA sequence: TGCGCCAGCAAGGCCGTAGGAAGTGAGCAGTACTTC. It specifies CASKAVGSEQYF.

The table lists this clonotype with a few counts. The V call is TRBV14, the J call TRBJ2-7, with TRBD1 matching over 11 bases. J was trimmed by 4 bases and V by 4 bases; bases with no gene match: 6. Germline V CDR1 and CDR2: SGHDN, FVKESK. The CDR3 loop spans 15 amino acids. In DNA form, the CDR3 reads TGTGCCAGCAGCCGCCCGGGACAGGGGGTTTACGAGCAGTACTTC. This gives the protein CASSRPGQGVYEQYF.

This clonotype was counted many times. This chain connects TRBV6-2 or TRBV6-3 to TRBJ1-5; the D is unclear. Germline CDR1 is MNHEY and CDR2 is SVGEGT. Trimming took off 1 base at V and 0 bases at J, with 10 bases between the two ends. CDR3 length equals 16 residues. CDR3 bases: TGTGCCAGCAGTTACTTTGACATTTATAGCAATCAGCCCCAGCATTTT. Its translation is CASSYFDIYSNQPQHF.

V usage is TRBV6-2 or TRBV6-3 and J usage is TRBJ2-5; no definite D call. The CDR3 has 15 residues. Trimming pared 2 bases from V and 5 bases from J, leaving 15 bases between. Germline lookup yields CDR1 MNHEY and CDR2 SVGEGT. The CDR3 sequence: CASSYPWGSGETQYF. In DNA form, the CDR3 reads TGTGCCAGCAGTTACCCCTGGGGAAGTGGGGAGACCCAGTACTTC.

Ten or more counts support this clonotype. The rearrangement uses TRBV7-3 and TRBJ2-1; 9 bases match TRBD2. V was clipped by 2 bases and J by 4 bases; unmatched bases: 9. From germline, CDR1 is SGHTA and CDR2 FQGTGA. This CDR3 comprises 17 residues. CDR3 sequence (DNA): TGTGCCAGCAGCTTAGGGTTAGCGGGGGCTACTTACAATGAGCAGTTCTTC. Amino acid sequence: CASSLGLAGATYNEQFF.

This clonotype was counted many times. The V gene is TRBV20-1, the J gene TRBJ2-1, with 7 positions matching TRBD1. CDR1 and CDR2 from the germline V gene are DFQATT and SNEGSKA (reference sequence). J lost 3 bases, V lost 3 bases, and 8 bases had no gene match. CDR3 length: 15 amino acids. CDR3 DNA: TGCAGTGCTAGTTTCAGGGGGTGGATCTACAATGAGCAGTTCTTC. It specifies CSASFRGWIYNEQFF.